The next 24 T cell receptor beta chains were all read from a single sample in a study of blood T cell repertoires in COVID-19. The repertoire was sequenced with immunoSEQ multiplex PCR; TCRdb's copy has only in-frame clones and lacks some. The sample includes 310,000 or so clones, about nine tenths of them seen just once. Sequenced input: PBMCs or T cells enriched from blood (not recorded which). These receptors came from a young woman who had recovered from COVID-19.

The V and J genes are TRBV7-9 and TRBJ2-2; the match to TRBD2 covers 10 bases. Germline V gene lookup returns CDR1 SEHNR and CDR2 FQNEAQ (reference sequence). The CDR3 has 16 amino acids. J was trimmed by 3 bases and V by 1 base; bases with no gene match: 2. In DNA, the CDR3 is TGTGCCAGCAGCTTAGAACTAGCGGGACACACCGGGGAGCTGTTTTTT. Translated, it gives CASSLELAGHTGELFF. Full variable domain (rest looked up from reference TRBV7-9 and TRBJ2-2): DTGVSQNPRHKITKRGQNVTFRCDPISEHNRLYWYRQTLGQGPEFLTYFQNEAQLEKSRLLSDRFSAERPKGSFSTLEIQRTEQGDSAMYLCASSLELAGHTGELFFGEGSRLTVL.

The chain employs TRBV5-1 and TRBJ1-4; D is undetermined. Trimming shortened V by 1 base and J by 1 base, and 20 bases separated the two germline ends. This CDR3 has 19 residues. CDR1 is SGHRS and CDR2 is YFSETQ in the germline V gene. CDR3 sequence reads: CASSLSLATHGLTNEKLFF. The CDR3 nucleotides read TGCGCCAGCAGCTTGAGTTTGGCGACTCACGGCCTAACTAATGAAAAACTGTTTTTT.

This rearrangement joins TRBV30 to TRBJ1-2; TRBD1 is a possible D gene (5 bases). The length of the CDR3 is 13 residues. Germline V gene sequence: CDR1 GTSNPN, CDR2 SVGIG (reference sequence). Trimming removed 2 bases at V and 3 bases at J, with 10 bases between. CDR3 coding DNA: TGTGCCTGGAGTAGGGGCAGTCACTATGGCTACACCTTC. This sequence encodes CAWSRGSHYGYTF.

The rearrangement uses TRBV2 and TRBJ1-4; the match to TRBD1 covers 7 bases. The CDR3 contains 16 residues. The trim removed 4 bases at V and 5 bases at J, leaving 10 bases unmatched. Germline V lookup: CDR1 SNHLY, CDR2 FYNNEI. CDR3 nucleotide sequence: TGTGCCAGCAGTGGAGGACAGGATATGGTGAATGAAAAACTGTTTTTT. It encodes CASSGGQDMVNEKLFF.

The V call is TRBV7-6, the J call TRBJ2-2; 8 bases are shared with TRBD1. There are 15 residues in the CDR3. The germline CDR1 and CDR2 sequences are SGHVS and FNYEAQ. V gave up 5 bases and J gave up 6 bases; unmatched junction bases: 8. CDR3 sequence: CASSVDRVVAGELFF. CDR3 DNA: TGTGCCAGCAGCGTGGACAGGGTCGTAGCCGGGGAGCTGTTTTTT.

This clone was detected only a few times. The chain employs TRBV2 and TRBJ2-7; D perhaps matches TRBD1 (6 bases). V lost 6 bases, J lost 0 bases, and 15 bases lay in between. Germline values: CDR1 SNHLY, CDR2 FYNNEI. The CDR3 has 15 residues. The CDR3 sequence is CASSLPLDSSYEQYF. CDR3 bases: TGTGCCAGCAGCCTCCCGTTGGACAGCTCCTACGAGCAGTACTTC.

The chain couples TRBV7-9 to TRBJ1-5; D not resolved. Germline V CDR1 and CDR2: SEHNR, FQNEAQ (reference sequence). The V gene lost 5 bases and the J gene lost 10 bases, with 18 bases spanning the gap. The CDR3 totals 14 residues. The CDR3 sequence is CASSHDPYPLPQHF. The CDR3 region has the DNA TGTGCCAGCAGCCACGATCCATACCCACTTCCCCAGCATTTT.

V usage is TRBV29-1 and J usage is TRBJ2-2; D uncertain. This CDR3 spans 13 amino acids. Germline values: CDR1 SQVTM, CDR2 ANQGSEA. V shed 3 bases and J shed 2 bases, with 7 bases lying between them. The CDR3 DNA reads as TGCAGCGTTGAGTTAGTTAACACCGGGGAGCTGTTTTTT. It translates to CSVELVNTGELFF.

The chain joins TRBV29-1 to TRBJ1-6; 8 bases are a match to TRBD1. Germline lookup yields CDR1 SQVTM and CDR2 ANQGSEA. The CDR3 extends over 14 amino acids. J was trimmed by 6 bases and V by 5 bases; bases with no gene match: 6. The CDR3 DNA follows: TGCAGCGTTTCCCAGGGGGCTCGTAATTCACCCCTCCACTTT. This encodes CSVSQGARNSPLHF.

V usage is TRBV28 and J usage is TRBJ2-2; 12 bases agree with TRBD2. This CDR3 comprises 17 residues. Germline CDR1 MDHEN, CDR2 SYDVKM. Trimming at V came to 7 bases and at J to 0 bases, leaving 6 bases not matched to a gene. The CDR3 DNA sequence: TGTGCCAGCACCTTCGGACTAGCGGGGTCGAACACCGGGGAGCTGTTTTTT. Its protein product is CASTFGLAGSNTGELFF.

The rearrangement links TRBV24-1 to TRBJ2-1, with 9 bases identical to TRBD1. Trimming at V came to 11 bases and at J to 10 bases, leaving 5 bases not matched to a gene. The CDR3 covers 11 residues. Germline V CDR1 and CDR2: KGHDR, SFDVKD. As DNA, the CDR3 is TGTGCCATACGACAGGGGGACGAGCAGTTCTTC. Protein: CAIRQGDEQFF.

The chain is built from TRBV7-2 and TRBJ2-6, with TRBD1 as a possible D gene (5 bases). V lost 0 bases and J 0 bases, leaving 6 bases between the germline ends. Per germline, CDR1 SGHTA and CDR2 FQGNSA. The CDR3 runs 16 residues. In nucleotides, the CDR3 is TGTGCCAGCAGCTTAGCAACAGGCTCTGGGGCCAACGTCCTGACTTTC. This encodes CASSLATGSGANVLTF.

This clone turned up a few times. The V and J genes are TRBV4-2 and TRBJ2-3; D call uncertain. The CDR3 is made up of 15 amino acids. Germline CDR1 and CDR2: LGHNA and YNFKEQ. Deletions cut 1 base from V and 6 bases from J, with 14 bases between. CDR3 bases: TGTGCCAGCAGCCAAGGGGCAGACCTCCTCGATACGCAGTATTTT. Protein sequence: CASSQGADLLDTQYF.

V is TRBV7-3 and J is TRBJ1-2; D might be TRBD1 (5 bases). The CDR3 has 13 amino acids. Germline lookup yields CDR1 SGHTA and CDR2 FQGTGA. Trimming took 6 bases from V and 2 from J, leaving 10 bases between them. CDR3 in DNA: TGTGCCAGCAGTCCTGGACAAAACTATGGCTACACCTTC. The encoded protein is CASSPGQNYGYTF.

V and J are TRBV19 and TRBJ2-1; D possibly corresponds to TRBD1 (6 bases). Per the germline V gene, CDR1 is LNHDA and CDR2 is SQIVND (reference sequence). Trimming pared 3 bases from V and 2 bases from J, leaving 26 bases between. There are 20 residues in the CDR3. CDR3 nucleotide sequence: TGTGCCAGTAGTATTACAGGGAACCCTTCCTTTCGATCCCCCTACAATGAGCAGTTCTTC. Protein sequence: CASSITGNPSFRSPYNEQFF.

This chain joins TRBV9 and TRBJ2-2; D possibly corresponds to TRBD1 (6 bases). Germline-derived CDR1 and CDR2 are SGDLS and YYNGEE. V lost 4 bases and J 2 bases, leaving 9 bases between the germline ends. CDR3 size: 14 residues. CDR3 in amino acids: CASSPGQNTGELFF. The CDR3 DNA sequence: TGTGCCAGCAGCCCGGGACAAAACACCGGGGAGCTGTTTTTT.

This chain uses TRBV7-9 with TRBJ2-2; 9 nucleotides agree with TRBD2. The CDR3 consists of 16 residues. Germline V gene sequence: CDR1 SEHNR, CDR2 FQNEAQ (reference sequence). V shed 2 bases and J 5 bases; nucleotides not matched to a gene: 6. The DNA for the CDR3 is TGTGCCAGCAGCTTACCAGGACTAGCGCTAACCGGGGAGCTGTTTTTT. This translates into CASSLPGLALTGELFF.

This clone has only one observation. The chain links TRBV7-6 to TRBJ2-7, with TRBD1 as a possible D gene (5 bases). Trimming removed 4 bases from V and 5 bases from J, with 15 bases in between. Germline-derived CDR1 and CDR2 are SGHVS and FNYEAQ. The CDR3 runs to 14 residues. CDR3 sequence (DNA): TGTGCCAGCAGCTGGGGTCAGGGTTTCGACGAGCAGTACTTC. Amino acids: CASSWGQGFDEQYF.

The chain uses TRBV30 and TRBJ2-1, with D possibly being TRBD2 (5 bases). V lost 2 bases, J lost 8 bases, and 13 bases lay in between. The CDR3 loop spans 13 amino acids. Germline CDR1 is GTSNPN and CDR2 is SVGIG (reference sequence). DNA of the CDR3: TGTGCCTGGAGTCCTTTACTAGGACATGAGCAGTTCTTC. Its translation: CAWSPLLGHEQFF.

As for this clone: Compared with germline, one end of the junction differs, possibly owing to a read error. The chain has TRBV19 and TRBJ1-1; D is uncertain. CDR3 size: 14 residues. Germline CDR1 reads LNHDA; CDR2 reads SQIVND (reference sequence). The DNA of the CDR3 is TGTGCCAGTATTATACACGACCGGAGAACTGAAGCTTTCTTT. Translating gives CASIIHDRRTEAFF. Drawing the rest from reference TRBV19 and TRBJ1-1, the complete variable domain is DGGITQSPKYLFRKEGQNVTLSCEQNLNHDAMYWYRQDPGQGLRLIYYSQIVNDFQKGDIAEGYSVSREKKESFPLTVTSAQKNPTAFYLCASIIHDRRTEAFFGQGTRLTVV.

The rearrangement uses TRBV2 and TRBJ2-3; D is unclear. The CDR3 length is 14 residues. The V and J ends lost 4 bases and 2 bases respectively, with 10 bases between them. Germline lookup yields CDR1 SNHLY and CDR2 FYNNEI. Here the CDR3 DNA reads TGTGCCAGCAGTGTTGTCGGGTTCACAGATACGCAGTATTTT. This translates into CASSVVGFTDTQYF.

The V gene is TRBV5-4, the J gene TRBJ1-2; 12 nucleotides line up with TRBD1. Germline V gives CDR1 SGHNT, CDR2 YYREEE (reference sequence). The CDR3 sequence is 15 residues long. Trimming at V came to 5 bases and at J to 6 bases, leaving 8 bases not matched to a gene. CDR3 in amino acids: CASSTPGQGAHGYTF. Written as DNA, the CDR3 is TGTGCCAGCAGTACCCCGGGACAGGGGGCGCATGGCTACACCTTC.

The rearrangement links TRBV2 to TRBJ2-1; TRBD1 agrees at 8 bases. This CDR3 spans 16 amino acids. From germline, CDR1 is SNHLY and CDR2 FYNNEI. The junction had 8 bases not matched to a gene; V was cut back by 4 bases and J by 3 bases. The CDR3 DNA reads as TGTGCCAGCAGTGTCGACGGGACAGGATTCTACAATGAGCAGTTCTTC. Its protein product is CASSVDGTGFYNEQFF.

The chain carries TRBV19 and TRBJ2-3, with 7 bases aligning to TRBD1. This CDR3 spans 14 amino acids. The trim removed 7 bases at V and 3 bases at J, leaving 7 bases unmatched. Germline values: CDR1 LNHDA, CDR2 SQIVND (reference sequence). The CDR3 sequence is CASKPGQTTDTQYF. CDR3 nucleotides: TGTGCCAGTAAACCGGGACAGACAACAGATACGCAGTATTTT.